A single sample is the source of the 9 T cell receptor beta chains below, sequenced in a study of brain T cells in children with intractable seizures. The table came from immunoSEQ multiplex PCR; TCRdb's copy has only in-frame clones and leaves some out. The table records 110,000 or so clones, 85% to 95% of them present only once. This specimen consisted of peripheral blood, obtained at surgery. These receptors were taken from a boy younger than two with hemimegalencephaly and intractable seizures.

The chain has TRBV5-1 and TRBJ2-1; 10 bases are a match to TRBD2. Germline trimming cut 4 bases from V and 9 bases from J; bases unmatched to any gene: 13. This CDR3 has 16 residues. Germline V CDR1 and CDR2: SGHRS, YFSETQ. CDR3 nucleotides: TGCGCCAGCAGCCCCGAACTAGGGCTAGCGGGGGCTGAGCAGTTCTTC. Its protein is CASSPELGLAGAEQFF.

The V call is TRBV14, the J call TRBJ2-3, with D uncertain. Trimming took off 2 bases at V and 2 bases at J, with 11 bases between the two ends. Germline V gives CDR1 SGHDN, CDR2 FVKESK. The CDR3 sequence is 15 residues long. Written as DNA, the CDR3 is TGTGCCAGCAGCCAAATGGCGCATGTCACAGATACGCAGTATTTT. Encoded protein: CASSQMAHVTDTQYF.

The rearrangement links TRBV2 to TRBJ1-5; TRBD1 might be the D (5 bases). The V and J ends lost 4 bases and 6 bases respectively, with 16 bases between them. Germline assignment: CDR1 SNHLY and CDR2 FYNNEI. The CDR3 runs 15 residues. The CDR3 DNA sequence: TGTGCCAGCAGTGCTGAGGGACTGCGCGCTCAGCCCCAGCATTTT. It specifies CASSAEGLRAQPQHF.

The gene calls are TRBV28 and TRBJ1-2, with 8 bases matching TRBD1. V trimming: 3 bases; J trimming: 7 bases; junction bases outside the gene matches: 1. Germline V gene sequence: CDR1 MDHEN, CDR2 SYDVKM. This CDR3 region has 12 residues. The CDR3 bases are TGTGCCAGCAGTTTCAGGGGGCTTGGCTACACCTTC. Translated: CASSFRGLGYTF.

The CDR3: CASSLGTEAFF. The CDR3, as DNA: TGTGCCAGCAGCTTGGGGACTGAAGCTTTCTTT. V gene TRBV5-6 combines with J gene TRBJ1-1, with unresolved D. The CDR3 length is 11 residues. The germline gives CDR1 SGHDT, CDR2 YYEEEE. V lost 0 bases, J lost 5 bases, and 2 bases lay in between.

J is TRBJ2-3 and V is TRBV7-3, with 8 bases identical to TRBD2. CDR3 length: 16 amino acids. The germline V gene encodes CDR1 SGHTA and CDR2 FQGTGA. V shed 4 bases, J shed 0 bases, and the junction held 6 bases outside the gene matches. The CDR3 DNA is TGTGCCAGCAGCTCCATTAGCGGGGTTAGCACAGATACGCAGTATTTT. Translating gives CASSSISGVSTDTQYF.

The CDR3 coding sequence is TGTGCCAGCAGTTTCGGCTACAATGAGCAGTTCTTC. It encodes CASSFGYNEQFF. The rearrangement links TRBV12-3 or TRBV12-4 to TRBJ2-1; D is unclear. The CDR3 extends over 12 amino acids. V lost 3 bases and J 3 bases, leaving 3 bases between the germline ends.

The chain links TRBV7-2 to TRBJ2-5; D may be TRBD1 (5 bases). CDR3 length equals 15 residues. CDR1 is SGHTA and CDR2 is FQGNSA in the germline V gene. V was cut by 0 bases and J by 5 bases, with 13 bases left in between. The CDR3 loop is CASSLAGPQWETQYF. CDR3 DNA sequence: TGTGCCAGCAGCTTAGCGGGGCCGCAATGGGAGACCCAGTACTTC.

The genes are TRBV28 and TRBJ2-1, with 7 bases aligning to TRBD2. J gave up 5 bases and V 8 bases, and 9 bases lay outside the gene matches. This CDR3 contains 14 residues. Germline-derived CDR1 and CDR2 are MDHEN and SYDVKM. The CDR3, as DNA: TGTGCCAGCGACCATCAGCGGGGACACAATGAGCAGTTCTTC. Protein product: CASDHQRGHNEQFF.